This TCR beta chain appears in the sequencing data of a study of cytomegalovirus exposure and HLA in healthy donors. There are 15 residues in the CDR3. Looked up from germline, CDR1 is GTSNPN and CDR2 is SVGIG (reference sequence). V was cut by 2 bases and J by 3 bases, with 14 bases left in between. Notes on the study in general: Later examination showed HLA-associated TCR beta chains had greater clonal expansion than equally common others.

The study ran its PCR with 60 Vbeta and 13 Jbeta primers. Clones were sequenced by immunoSEQ multiplex PCR, and TCRdb holds only the in-frame ones, with some missing. The sample includes under 200,000 clones, about 80% of them seen just once. Notes on this clone: Its antigen remains unknown.

The origin of this receptor is a man between 35 and 55 years old in good health and CMV-seronegative. Sequenced sample: PBMCs. This sequence joins TRBV30 and TRBJ1-3; D is possibly TRBD1 (5 bases). DNA for the CDR3: TGTGCCTGGAGTTATACGGAGACAGTTGGAAACACCATATATTTT. Translating gives CAWSYTETVGNTIYF.